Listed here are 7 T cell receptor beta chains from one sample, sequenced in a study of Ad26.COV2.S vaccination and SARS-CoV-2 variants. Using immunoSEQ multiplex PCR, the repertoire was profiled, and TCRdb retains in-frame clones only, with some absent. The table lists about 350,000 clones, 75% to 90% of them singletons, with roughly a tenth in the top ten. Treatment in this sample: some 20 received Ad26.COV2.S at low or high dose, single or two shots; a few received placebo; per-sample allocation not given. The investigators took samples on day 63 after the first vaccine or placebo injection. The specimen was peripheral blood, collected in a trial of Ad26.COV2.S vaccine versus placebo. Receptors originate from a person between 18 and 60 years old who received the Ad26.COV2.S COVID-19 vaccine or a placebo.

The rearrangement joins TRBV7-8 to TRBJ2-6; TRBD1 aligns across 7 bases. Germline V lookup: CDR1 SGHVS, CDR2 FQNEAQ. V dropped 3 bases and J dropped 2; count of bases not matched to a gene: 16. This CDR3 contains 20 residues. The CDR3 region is CASSFRTGATLGTGANVLTF. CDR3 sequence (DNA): TGTGCCAGCAGCTTTCGGACAGGCGCTACCCTGGGCACTGGGGCCAACGTCCTGACTTTC.

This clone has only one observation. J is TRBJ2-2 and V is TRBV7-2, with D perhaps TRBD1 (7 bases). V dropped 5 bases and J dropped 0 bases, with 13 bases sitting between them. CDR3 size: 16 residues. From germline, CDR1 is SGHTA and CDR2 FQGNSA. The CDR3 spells CASSNQGGPNTGELFF. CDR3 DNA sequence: TGTGCCAGCAGCAATCAGGGGGGACCGAACACCGGGGAGCTGTTTTTT. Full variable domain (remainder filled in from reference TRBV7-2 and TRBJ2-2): GAGVSQSPSNKVTEKGKDVELRCDPISGHTALYWYRQSLGQGLEFLIYFQGNSAPDKSGLPSDRFSAERTGGSVSTLTIQRTQQEDSAVYLCASSNQGGPNTGELFFGEGSRLTVL.

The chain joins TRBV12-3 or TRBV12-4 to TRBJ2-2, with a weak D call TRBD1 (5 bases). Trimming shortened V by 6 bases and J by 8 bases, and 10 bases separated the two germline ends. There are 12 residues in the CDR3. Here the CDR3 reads CASSPRDGELFF. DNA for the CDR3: TGTGCCAGCAGCCCCAGGGATGGGGAGCTGTTTTTT.

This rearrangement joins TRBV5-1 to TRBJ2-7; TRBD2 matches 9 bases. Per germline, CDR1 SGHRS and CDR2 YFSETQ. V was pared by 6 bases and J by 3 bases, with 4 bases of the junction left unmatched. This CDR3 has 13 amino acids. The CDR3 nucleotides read TGCGCCAGCAAGCTAGCGGGGAACTACGAGCAGTACTTC. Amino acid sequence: CASKLAGNYEQYF.

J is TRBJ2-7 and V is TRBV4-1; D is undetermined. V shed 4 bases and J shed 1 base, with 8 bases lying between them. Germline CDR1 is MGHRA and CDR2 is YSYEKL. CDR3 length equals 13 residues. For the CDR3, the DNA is TGCGCCAGCAGCCGCCAGGATTCCTACGAGCAGTACTTC. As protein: CASSRQDSYEQYF.

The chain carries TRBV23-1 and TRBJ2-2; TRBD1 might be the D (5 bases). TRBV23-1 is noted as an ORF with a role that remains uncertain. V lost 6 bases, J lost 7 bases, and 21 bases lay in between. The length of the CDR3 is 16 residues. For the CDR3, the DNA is TGCGCCAGCAGGCAGGGCCCCTGGGGCTTTCACGGGGAGCTGTTTTTT. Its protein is CASRQGPWGFHGELFF.

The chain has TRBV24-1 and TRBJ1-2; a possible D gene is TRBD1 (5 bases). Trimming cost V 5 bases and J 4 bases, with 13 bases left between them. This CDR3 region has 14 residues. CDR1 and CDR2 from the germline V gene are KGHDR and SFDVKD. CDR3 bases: TGTGCCACCAGTGCTGGGGGGGGATTCTATGGCTACACCTTC. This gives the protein CATSAGGGFYGYTF.